These 22 T cell receptor beta chains originate from one sample sequenced in a study of blood T cell repertoires in COVID-19. The repertoire was sequenced with immunoSEQ multiplex PCR; TCRdb's copy has only in-frame clones and lacks some. This table has a few hundred thousand clones, 70% to 80% appearing once. What was sequenced was peripheral blood. Every receptor here comes from a woman over 75 with acute or convalescent COVID-19.

The chain combines TRBV11-2 with TRBJ2-2, with 7 bases that match TRBD1. Looked up from germline, CDR1 is SGHAT and CDR2 is FQNNGV. The CDR3 is 17 amino acids. V lost 5 bases, J lost 0 bases, and 9 bases stayed unmatched. The CDR3 sequence: CASSPGSGTANTGELFF. The CDR3 DNA reads as TGTGCCAGCAGCCCAGGGTCCGGGACAGCGAACACCGGGGAGCTGTTTTTT.

The rearrangement joins TRBV20-1 to TRBJ1-2; a possible D gene is TRBD1 (5 bases). The germline V gene encodes CDR1 DFQATT and CDR2 SNEGSKA (reference sequence). The CDR3 has 10 residues. Between the trimmed V and J ends, which lost 7 bases and 10 bases, there was a span of 13 bases. CDR3 sequence reads: CSVSETAYTF. The DNA for the CDR3 is TGCAGTGTGTCCGAGACAGCCTACACCTTC.

The chain couples TRBV7-9 to TRBJ1-1; D perhaps matches TRBD1 (5 bases). Trimming took off 1 base at V and 1 base at J, with 13 bases between the two ends. Germline loops: CDR1 SEHNR, CDR2 FQNEAQ (reference sequence). The CDR3 spans 16 residues. This CDR3 reads CASSLVGKGRNTEAFF. In DNA, the CDR3 is TGTGCCAGCAGCTTAGTGGGGAAGGGGCGGAACACTGAAGCTTTCTTT. Together with reference TRBV7-9 and TRBJ1-1, the CDR3 gives the full variable domain: DTGVSQNPRHKITKRGQNVTFRCDPISEHNRLYWYRQTLGQGPEFLTYFQNEAQLEKSRLLSDRFSAERPKGSFSTLEIQRTEQGDSAMYLCASSLVGKGRNTEAFFGQGTRLTVV.

This clone was seen more than once but under ten times. The J gene is TRBJ2-2, the V gene TRBV5-6; D is possibly TRBD2 (6 bases). The CDR3 totals 16 residues. CDR1 and CDR2 (germline): SGHDT, YYEEEE. V lost 2 bases and J 0 bases, leaving 11 bases between the germline ends. CDR3 sequence reads: CASSLIGGANTGELFF. In nucleotides, the CDR3 is TGTGCCAGCAGCTTAATCGGAGGGGCGAACACCGGGGAGCTGTTTTTT.

The gene calls are TRBV2 and TRBJ1-2, with 9 positions matching TRBD1. The CDR3 covers 14 residues. V trimming: 5 bases; J trimming: 4 bases; junction bases outside the gene matches: 5. Germline V gene sequence: CDR1 SNHLY, CDR2 FYNNEI. CDR3 region: CASSRDRAGYGYTF. CDR3 sequence (DNA): TGTGCCAGCAGTAGGGACAGGGCGGGCTATGGCTACACCTTC.

The chain joins TRBV3-1 (or the pseudogene TRBV3-2) to TRBJ2-5; 11 nucleotides match TRBD2. From germline, CDR1 is LGHDT and CDR2 YNNKEL (reference sequence). The CDR3 is 15 residues long. The trim removed 6 bases at V and 10 bases at J, leaving 13 bases unmatched. The CDR3 DNA sequence: TGTGCCAGCAGGTTCACAGCGGCTAGCGGGGGGAACCAGTACTTC. As protein: CASRFTAASGGNQYF.

This sequence joins TRBV10-3 and TRBJ1-5; no clear D gene. Deletions cut 6 bases from V and 3 bases from J, with 12 bases between. Germline lookup yields CDR1 ENHRY and CDR2 SYGVKD. The CDR3 has 14 amino acids. Here the CDR3 DNA reads TGTGCCATCAGCCGACACGATTCCAATCAGCCCCAGCATTTT. Its protein is CAISRHDSNQPQHF.

This clone was seen a single time. V gene TRBV2 combines with J gene TRBJ2-3; 11 bases match TRBD2. The CDR3 has 16 amino acids. CDR1 is SNHLY and CDR2 is FYNNEI in the germline V gene. Trimming removed 7 bases from V and 2 bases from J; junction bases left unmatched: 8. CDR3 bases: TGTGCCAGCAAGGCCCTAGCGGGGGGTAACACAGATACGCAGTATTTT. This encodes CASKALAGGNTDTQYF.

The chain joins TRBV30 to TRBJ1-6; D ambiguous. This CDR3 contains 17 residues. The ends were cut back, 0 bases at V and 0 bases at J, with 12 bases in the middle. The V gene's germline CDR1 is GTSNPN and CDR2 SVGIG (reference sequence). The CDR3 is CAWSVGRTSSYNSPLHF. The CDR3 nucleotides read TGTGCCTGGAGTGTCGGCAGGACTAGCTCCTATAATTCACCCCTCCACTTT.

The J gene is TRBJ1-5, the V gene TRBV9, with D possibly being TRBD1 (5 bases). This CDR3 spans 15 amino acids. The germline V and J ends were trimmed by 0 bases and 6 bases, with 13 bases remaining between them. Germline loops: CDR1 SGDLS, CDR2 YYNGEE. CDR3 nucleotide sequence: TGTGCCAGCAGCGTAGACCCAGGGAAGGGTCAGCCCCAGCATTTT. Amino acids: CASSVDPGKGQPQHF.

This clone appeared a few times. The chain couples TRBV3-1 (or the pseudogene TRBV3-2) to TRBJ2-1; 9 bases align to TRBD1. The CDR3 loop spans 14 amino acids. Germline CDR1 and CDR2: LGHDT and YNNKEL (reference sequence). Trimming removed 0 bases from V and 7 bases from J; junction bases left unmatched: 1. CDR3 sequence: CASSQETGGNEQFF. In nucleotides, the CDR3 is TGTGCCAGCAGCCAAGAGACAGGGGGGAATGAGCAGTTCTTC.

This sequence joins TRBV19 and TRBJ2-3, with TRBD2 matching over 12 bases. J lost 0 bases, V lost 4 bases, and 5 bases had no gene match. The length of the CDR3 is 17 residues. CDR1 and CDR2 (germline): LNHDA, SQIVND (reference sequence). The CDR3 nucleotides read TGTGCCAGTAGTACCCCCGGGACTAGCGGGAGCACAGATACGCAGTATTTT. It is translated as CASSTPGTSGSTDTQYF.

V is TRBV2 and J is TRBJ2-3; the D gene is possibly TRBD2 (5 bases). Germline V lookup: CDR1 SNHLY, CDR2 FYNNEI. With 7 bases removed from V and 2 bases from J, the gap between germline ends came to 13 bases. The CDR3 runs 14 residues. CDR3 region: CASNGGPFTDTQYF. CDR3 coding DNA: TGTGCCAGCAACGGCGGGCCGTTCACAGATACGCAGTATTTT.

This clone was recorded once. The V and J genes are TRBV27 and TRBJ1-4, with unresolved D. CDR1 and CDR2 (germline): MNHEY, SMNVEV (reference sequence). Trimming took 6 bases from V and 8 from J, leaving 10 bases between them. The CDR3 covers 12 residues. The CDR3: CASSPSGEKLFF. The CDR3 nucleotides are TGTGCCAGCAGCCCCTCCGGGGAAAAACTGTTTTTT.

The chain has TRBV10-3 and TRBJ2-2, with 9 positions matching TRBD1. The CDR3 is 14 residues long. The J segment lost 7 bases and the V segment lost 6 bases, leaving 6 bases of the junction unmatched. Germline-derived CDR1 and CDR2 are ENHRY and SYGVKD. The CDR3 loop reads CAISRDRADGELFF. As DNA, the CDR3 is TGTGCCATCAGCCGGGACAGGGCTGACGGGGAGCTGTTTTTT.

This clone was counted between two and nine times. The chain couples TRBV5-5 to TRBJ1-3, with a weak D call TRBD1 (6 bases). Trimming stripped 2 bases from V and 0 bases from J, with 15 bases between. Germline V gene data show CDR1 as SGHKS and CDR2 as YYEKEE (reference sequence). The CDR3 sequence is 17 residues long. The CDR3 here is CASSLEQTGSSGNTIYF. The CDR3 region has the DNA TGTGCCAGCAGCTTAGAACAAACAGGGAGCTCTGGAAACACCATATATTTT.

V gene TRBV6-1 combines with J gene TRBJ2-7; 7 bases agree with TRBD1. Germline CDR1 reads MNHNS; CDR2 reads SASEGT. This CDR3 is built from 15 residues. The V and J ends lost 0 bases and 0 bases, in that order; junction bases with no gene match: 2. The CDR3 DNA reads as TGTGCCAGCAGTGAAGCGGGGGACAGCTCCTACGAGCAGTACTTC. Its protein is CASSEAGDSSYEQYF.

This clone came up once. The V call is TRBV11-2, the J call TRBJ2-5; D possibly corresponds to TRBD2 (5 bases). Deletions cut 5 bases from V and 5 bases from J, with 15 bases between. There are 14 residues in the CDR3. CDR1 SGHAT and CDR2 FQNNGV come from the germline V gene. The CDR3 sequence is CASSPYVRVETQYF. The CDR3 DNA reads as TGTGCCAGCAGCCCTTACGTGAGGGTGGAGACCCAGTACTTC.

A single count supports this clone. The V gene is TRBV10-3, the J gene TRBJ2-1; tentative D call: TRBD1 (5 bases). The CDR3 has 13 residues. Between the trimmed V and J ends, which lost 6 bases and 2 bases, there was a span of 8 bases. CDR1 and CDR2 (germline): ENHRY, SYGVKD. The CDR3 protein is CAIRDSPYNEQFF. The DNA for the CDR3 is TGTGCCATCAGAGACAGTCCCTACAATGAGCAGTTCTTC.

The V gene is TRBV21-1, the J gene TRBJ1-5. TRBV21-1 is a pseudogene locus. This CDR3 has 18 amino acids. The CDR3 bases are TGTGCCAGCAGCAAGGGCAGGACGGACTCTCAAGGGTGTCAGCCCCAGCATTTT. Protein product: CASSKGRTDSQGCQPQHF.

The chain joins TRBV9 to TRBJ1-1; TRBD1 matches at 10 bases. The germline V gene has CDR1 SGDLS and CDR2 YYNGEE. Germline trimming cut 3 bases from V and 1 base from J; bases unmatched to any gene: 3. CDR3 length: 15 amino acids. CDR3 region: CASSARTGGNTEAFF. The CDR3 DNA reads TGTGCCAGCAGCGCCCGGACAGGGGGGAACACTGAAGCTTTCTTT. Variable domain in full (rest from reference TRBV9 and TRBJ1-1): DSGVTQTPKHLITATGQRVTLRCSPRSGDLSVYWYQQSLDQGLQFLIQYYNGEERAKGNILERFSAQQFPDLHSELNLSSLELGDSALYFCASSARTGGNTEAFFGQGTRLTVV.

This clone appeared many times. The genes are TRBV4-3 and TRBJ1-2, with 10 bases lining up with TRBD1. The CDR3 runs 13 residues. CDR1 is LGHNA and CDR2 is YSLEER in the germline V gene. The V and J ends lost 4 bases and 5 bases, in that order; junction bases with no gene match: 1. The CDR3: CASSPGQGYGYTF. CDR3 coding DNA: TGCGCCAGCAGCCCGGGACAGGGGTATGGCTACACCTTC.